This TCR beta chain was identified in a study of blood T cell repertoires in COVID-19. Study background: Some COVID-19 samples were acute and others convalescent; all came from the United States, Italy and Spain.

The protocol was immunoSEQ multiplex PCR, while the TCRdb copy is restricted to in-frame clones and leaves out a portion. Of nearly 85,000 clones listed, around 88% were seen once; the top ten hold over 15%. This CDR3 has 16 residues. V was pared by 5 bases and J by 3 bases, with 20 bases between. Per the germline V gene, CDR1 is SEHNR and CDR2 is FQNEAQ (reference sequence). The clonotype was recovered from a woman in her sixties with acute or convalescent COVID-19. The source material was peripheral blood. The rearrangement joins TRBV7-9 to TRBJ2-7, with unresolved D. CDR3 amino acids: CASSPRPSRMGYEQYF. The CDR3 region has the DNA TGTGCCAGCAGCCCTAGACCCTCGAGGATGGGCTACGAGCAGTACTTC. Using reference TRBV7-9 and TRBJ2-7 for the parts outside the CDR3, the full variable domain is DTGVSQNPRHKITKRGQNVTFRCDPISEHNRLYWYRQTLGQGPEFLTYFQNEAQLEKSRLLSDRFSAERPKGSFSTLEIQRTEQGDSAMYLCASSPRPSRMGYEQYFGPGTRLTVT.